This entry lists 7 T cell receptor beta chains sequenced from one sample in a study of blood T cells in healthy people across ages. Through a sample-barcoded 5' primer and a J-beta primer mix, a second PCR was run for roughly 6 to 11 cycles. TCRdb reprocessed the 5' RACE reads via MiXCR and lists one record per CDR3 protein. The repertoire holds around 800,000 distinct CDR3 sequences, around a quarter seen once, with over 2.5% in the top ten. These data were likewise used in another study, on T cells of mothers and their children.

The sequencing input was blood. These receptors were taken from a boy aged 5-17 years in good health.

This clonotype was counted between two and nine times. V is TRBV27 and J is TRBJ1-4, with TRBD1 as a possible D gene (6 bases). The CDR3 has 15 residues. CDR1 MNHEY and CDR2 SMNVEV come from the germline V gene (reference sequence). Trimming shortened V by 6 bases and J by 4 bases, and 15 bases separated the two germline ends. The CDR3 sequence: CASSEQGPYNEKLFF. The CDR3 coding sequence is TGTGCCAGCAGCGAACAGGGCCCTTATAATGAAAAACTGTTTTTT.

This clonotype was observed at least ten times. The V and J genes are TRBV28 and TRBJ2-5; D is unclear. V was pared by 8 bases and J by 3 bases, with 7 bases between. Per the germline V gene, CDR1 is MDHEN and CDR2 is SYDVKM. The CDR3 contains 11 residues. CDR3 DNA sequence: TGTGCCAGCCTGTCTGAAGAGACCCAGTACTTC. Translating it yields CASLSEETQYF.

The CDR3 DNA reads TGTGCCAGCAGCTTATGGGTAACTGGGGCCAACGTCCTGACTTTC. Its translation is CASSLWVTGANVLTF. J is TRBJ2-6 and V is TRBV7-8; D unclear. This CDR3 spans 15 amino acids. Trimming removed 2 bases from V and 2 bases from J, with 7 bases in between. CDR1 is SGHVS and CDR2 is FQNEAQ in the germline V gene.

There are a few counts of this clonotype. CDR3 bases: TGTGCCAGCAGTTCTTTTCGGGGAAAAGAGACCCAGTACTTC. Translating gives CASSSFRGKETQYF. The chain combines TRBV7-9 with TRBJ2-1, with D possibly being TRBD2 (5 bases). TRBJ2-5 explains the end of the DNA better; the J call may be wrong. Germline V gives CDR1 SEHNR, CDR2 FQNEAQ (reference sequence). This CDR3 has 14 amino acids.

This chain joins TRBV5-1 and TRBJ1-1; TRBD1 matches at 8 bases. CDR3 length: 13 residues. Germline V gives CDR1 SGHRS, CDR2 YFSETQ. Trimming at V came to 3 bases and at J to 7 bases, leaving 5 bases not matched to a gene. CDR3 DNA sequence: TGCGCCAGCAGCTCAACAGGGGGAAGTGAAGCTTTCTTT. Translated, it gives CASSSTGGSEAFF.

The chain carries TRBV5-1 and TRBJ2-1; D is uncertain. CDR3 length equals 15 residues. Trimming shortened V by 3 bases and J by 8 bases, and 18 bases separated the two germline ends. Germline V gene sequence: CDR1 SGHRS, CDR2 YFSETQ. CDR3: CASSSLPPYSHEQFF. CDR3 DNA: TGCGCCAGCAGCTCCTTGCCCCCTTACAGTCATGAGCAGTTCTTC.

The chain uses TRBV5-1 and TRBJ1-2; TRBD1 might be the D (6 bases). CDR3 size: 13 residues. Germline V gene sequence: CDR1 SGHRS, CDR2 YFSETQ. Trimming removed 0 bases at V and 6 bases at J, with 9 bases between. CDR3 sequence: CASSLAGTNGYTF. The CDR3 DNA reads TGCGCCAGCAGCTTGGCCGGGACAAATGGCTACACCTTC.